These 29 T cell receptor beta chains came from one sample sequenced in a study of vaccination effects on CD4 cells after COVID-19. Assay: immunoSEQ multiplex PCR; the TCRdb copy retains only in-frame clones and omits some. The profile shows 14,000 or so clones, 76% of them singletons. Their antigens remain unidentified. Expansion of antigen-specific CD4+ T cells with viral peptide pools was carried out by the ViraFEST assay before sequencing. Having been cultured for ten to eleven days, the cells underwent CD4+ T cell isolation. The sequenced sample was CD4+ T cells from PBMCs cultured with HCoV-229E spike peptides, obtained before COVID-19 vaccination. The source of these receptors is a human donor who received a COVID-19 vaccine.

The genes are TRBV4-1 and TRBJ2-1, with D perhaps TRBD2 (6 bases). CDR1 MGHRA and CDR2 YSYEKL come from the germline V gene. Trimming shortened V by 4 bases and J by 8 bases, and 12 bases separated the two germline ends. This CDR3 is built from 13 residues. The CDR3 loop reads CASSPRWGDEQFF. In nucleotides, the CDR3 is TGCGCCAGCAGCCCGAGGTGGGGGGATGAGCAGTTCTTC.

This rearrangement joins TRBV18 to TRBJ2-1, with D maybe TRBD1 (5 bases). The CDR3 covers 17 residues. Germline CDR1 KGHSH, CDR2 LQKENI. The V gene lost 0 bases and the J gene lost 4 bases, with 16 bases spanning the gap. CDR3 residues: CASSPPSQGSLYNEQFF. The CDR3 DNA reads TGTGCCAGCTCACCACCGTCCCAGGGATCACTTTACAATGAGCAGTTCTTC.

This clone was detected only a few times. V usage is TRBV9 and J usage is TRBJ1-6; D gene ambiguous. Trimming shortened V by 0 bases and J by 10 bases, and 8 bases separated the two germline ends. The CDR3 runs 13 residues. Germline V lookup: CDR1 SGDLS, CDR2 YYNGEE. CDR3 in amino acids: CASSVGAASPLHF. CDR3 DNA sequence: TGTGCCAGCAGCGTAGGGGCAGCCTCACCCCTCCACTTT.

The chain has TRBV28 and TRBJ1-1, with TRBD1 matching 7 bases. CDR1 MDHEN and CDR2 SYDVKM come from the germline V gene. V lost 5 bases, J lost 6 bases, and 15 bases stayed unmatched. The CDR3 consists of 16 residues. The CDR3 is CASSLGTRQGSAEAFF. CDR3 nucleotide sequence: TGTGCCAGCAGTCTAGGGACTCGACAGGGATCGGCTGAAGCTTTCTTT.

This sequence joins TRBV18 and TRBJ2-2; weak D call: TRBD2 (5 bases). The CDR3 is 16 residues long. Germline CDR1 reads KGHSH; CDR2 reads LQKENI. V lost 3 bases to trimming and J lost 2 bases, with 13 bases between them. For the CDR3, the DNA is TGTGCCAGCTCACCCGGAGTAGCGCGTAACACCGGGGAGCTGTTTTTT. Translating it yields CASSPGVARNTGELFF.

This chain uses TRBV2 with TRBJ1-1, with TRBD1 matching over 8 bases. Germline V gives CDR1 SNHLY, CDR2 FYNNEI. The V segment lost 5 bases and the J segment 4 bases; nucleotides outside the gene matches: 15. The CDR3 has 17 amino acids. Written as DNA, the CDR3 is TGTGCCAGCAGTTTTACAAGACAGGGGAAGGCTGGCACTGAAGCTTTCTTT. The encoded protein is CASSFTRQGKAGTEAFF.

This clone appeared once. The chain recombines TRBV9 with TRBJ2-7; the D gene is possibly TRBD2 (5 bases). The CDR3 is made up of 15 amino acids. Trimming removed 0 bases at V and 0 bases at J, with 10 bases between. Germline V gene lookup returns CDR1 SGDLS and CDR2 YYNGEE. This CDR3 reads CASSVGQTSSYEQYF. The CDR3 DNA sequence: TGTGCCAGCAGCGTAGGCCAAACTAGCTCCTACGAGCAGTACTTC.

The chain employs TRBV6-5 and TRBJ2-7; TRBD2 aligns across 12 bases. The CDR3 sequence is 15 residues long. The germline CDR1 and CDR2 sequences are MNHEY and SVGAGI. After removal of 0 bases from V and 3 bases from J, the junction contained 0 bases not matched to a gene. CDR3: CASSYSTSGGYEQYF. The CDR3 DNA is TGTGCCAGCAGTTACTCGACTAGCGGGGGCTACGAGCAGTACTTC.

The chain employs TRBV7-2 and TRBJ2-1; 10 nucleotides agree with TRBD2. Per germline, CDR1 SGHTA and CDR2 FQGNSA. The CDR3 totals 16 residues. V dropped 0 bases and J dropped 3; count of bases not matched to a gene: 2. This chain's CDR3 is CASSLASSGGYNEQFF. The CDR3 DNA reads TGTGCCAGCAGCTTAGCGTCTAGCGGGGGCTACAATGAGCAGTTCTTC.

This chain uses TRBV5-4 with TRBJ1-6; D call uncertain. CDR1 SGHNT and CDR2 YYREEE come from the germline V gene (reference sequence). Trimming cost V 2 bases and J 6 bases, with 12 bases left between them. The CDR3 has 15 amino acids. CDR3 DNA sequence: TGTGCCAGCAGCTTAAGATCATTTCCTAATTCACCCCTCCACTTT. It is translated as CASSLRSFPNSPLHF.

The chain links TRBV27 to TRBJ2-3, with 13 positions matching TRBD2. V lost 5 bases, J lost 4 bases, and 12 bases stayed unmatched. In germline, CDR1 is MNHEY, CDR2 SMNVEV (reference sequence). The CDR3 spans 18 residues. The CDR3 is CASSPPWTSGSIADTQYF. CDR3 DNA sequence: TGTGCCAGCAGTCCTCCCTGGACTAGCGGGAGTATCGCAGATACGCAGTATTTT.

In nucleotides, the CDR3 is TGCGCCAGCAGTGAGGTTATGGAGGACGAGCAGTACTTC. Translation gives CASSEVMEDEQYF. This rearrangement joins TRBV10-1 to TRBJ2-7, with D possibly being TRBD2 (5 bases). Germline CDR1 is WNHNN and CDR2 is SYGVQD (reference sequence). This CDR3 contains 13 residues. The germline V and J ends were trimmed by 2 bases and 5 bases, with 10 bases remaining between them.

The rearrangement joins TRBV7-2 to TRBJ1-1; D is perhaps TRBD1 (5 bases). The CDR3 loop spans 15 amino acids. CDR1 is SGHTA, CDR2 FQGNSA, per germline. V was trimmed by 7 bases and J by 4 bases, leaving 19 bases between them. The CDR3 coding sequence is TGTGCCAGCACCCTCTGGGGGTCAGGTGGCACTGAAGCTTTCTTT. This translates into CASTLWGSGGTEAFF.

This clone was observed a handful of times. V is TRBV11-2 and J is TRBJ1-1, with D hard to call. The length of the CDR3 is 15 residues. From germline, CDR1 is SGHAT and CDR2 FQNNGV. Trimming pared 5 bases from V and 1 base from J, leaving 14 bases between. The CDR3, as DNA: TGTGCCAGCAGCCCCCGGATAGGTAGGAACACTGAAGCTTTCTTT. Translated: CASSPRIGRNTEAFF.

V and J are TRBV7-9 and TRBJ2-1; D is possibly TRBD2 (6 bases). Deletions cut 0 bases from V and 7 bases from J, with 19 bases between. Germline values: CDR1 SEHNR, CDR2 FQNEAQ (reference sequence). This CDR3 region has 17 residues. The CDR3, as DNA: TGTGCCAGCAGCTTAGCGCGGATTCTAGCGATGGAGAATGAGCAGTTCTTC. This gives the protein CASSLARILAMENEQFF.

The J gene is TRBJ1-6, the V gene TRBV11-2; 9 nucleotides align to TRBD1. CDR1 is SGHAT and CDR2 is FQNNGV in the germline V gene. V lost 1 base to trimming and J lost 9 bases; unmatched junction nucleotides: 1. The CDR3 has 14 amino acids. In DNA, the CDR3 is TGTGCCAGCAGCTTAGGGGACAGGGCTTCACCCCTCCACTTT. This sequence encodes CASSLGDRASPLHF.

This rearrangement joins TRBV11-2 to TRBJ2-7, with TRBD2 matching 9 bases. Germline CDR1 is SGHAT and CDR2 is FQNNGV. V lost 5 bases and J lost 2; bases outside the gene matches: 4. The CDR3 is made up of 14 amino acids. As DNA, the CDR3 is TGTGCCAGCAGCGCCCTAGCGGGAACCTACGAGCAGTACTTC. Translation: CASSALAGTYEQYF.

Here the CDR3 reads CASSPPGTGSKSGELFF. The DNA of the CDR3 is TGTGCCAGCTCACCCCCCGGGACAGGGAGTAAGTCCGGGGAGCTGTTTTTT. The J gene is TRBJ2-2, the V gene TRBV18; 9 bases are shared with TRBD1. The CDR3 spans 17 residues. From germline, CDR1 is KGHSH and CDR2 LQKENI. Unmatched junction bases numbered 11, after V lost 3 bases and J lost 6 bases.

This clone was seen a few times. V usage is TRBV5-1 and J usage is TRBJ1-1; D is uncertain. CDR1 is SGHRS and CDR2 is YFSETQ in the germline V gene. The CDR3 contains 13 residues. Trimming stripped 6 bases from V and 4 bases from J, with 13 bases between. The CDR3: CASTGVIGTEAFF. The CDR3 DNA follows: TGCGCCAGCACCGGAGTTATCGGCACTGAAGCTTTCTTT.

The chain combines TRBV6-5 with TRBJ1-2, with D possibly matching TRBD1 (6 bases). The CDR3 extends over 12 amino acids. The V end lost 0 bases, the J end lost 9 bases, and 8 bases lay between the germline ends. Germline V gene lookup returns CDR1 MNHEY and CDR2 SVGAGI. CDR3 DNA: TGTGCCAGCAGTTACTCGGACAGCCGCTACACCTTC. It encodes CASSYSDSRYTF.

The V gene is TRBV28, the J gene TRBJ1-5; 10 nucleotides align to TRBD1. The CDR3 runs 16 residues. J was trimmed by 0 bases and V by 6 bases; bases with no gene match: 5. Per germline, CDR1 MDHEN and CDR2 SYDVKM. In nucleotides, the CDR3 is TGTGCCAGCAGAGCAAGACAGGGGGCTAGCAATCAGCCCCAGCATTTT. Its translation is CASRARQGASNQPQHF.

V is TRBV3-1 (or the pseudogene TRBV3-2) and J is TRBJ2-1; D remains unclear. CDR3 length: 14 amino acids. The V end lost 1 base, the J end lost 1 base, and 5 bases lay between the germline ends. Germline CDR1 is LGHDT and CDR2 is YNNKEL (reference sequence). CDR3 DNA sequence: TGTGCCAGCAGCCAAGCGGCTTCCTACAATGAGCAGTTCTTC. As protein: CASSQAASYNEQFF.

The chain combines TRBV7-3 with TRBJ2-6; the D gene is possibly TRBD2 (6 bases). Germline V gene data show CDR1 as SGHTA and CDR2 as FQGTGA. The V and J ends lost 5 bases and 0 bases respectively, with 11 bases between them. The CDR3 is 16 amino acids. Here the CDR3 reads CASSGGGSSGANVLTF. Here the CDR3 DNA reads TGTGCCAGCAGCGGTGGAGGGAGCTCTGGGGCCAACGTCCTGACTTTC.

The gene calls are TRBV11-2 and TRBJ2-1, with 12 bases fitting TRBD2. Looked up from germline, CDR1 is SGHAT and CDR2 is FQNNGV. Trimming cost V 5 bases and J 1 base; bases outside gene matches: 0. The CDR3 is 15 residues long. The CDR3 DNA sequence: TGTGCCAGCAGCCTAGCGGGAGGGTCCTACAATGAGCAGTTCTTC. This encodes CASSLAGGSYNEQFF.

V gene TRBV18 combines with J gene TRBJ1-1; the D gene is possibly TRBD1 (5 bases). Germline values: CDR1 KGHSH, CDR2 LQKENI. V was shortened by 3 bases and J by 3 bases, with 8 bases between the two germline ends. The length of the CDR3 is 13 residues. The CDR3 DNA reads as TGTGCCAGCTCACCGGGGCAGGACACTGAAGCTTTCTTT. Translation gives CASSPGQDTEAFF. The full variable domain, completed using reference TRBV18 and TRBJ1-1, is NAGVMQNPRHLVRRRGQEARLRCSPMKGHSHVYWYRQLPEEGLKFMVYLQKENIIDESGMPKERFSAEFPKEGPSILRIQQVVRGDSAAYFCASSPGQDTEAFFGQGTRLTVV.

The gene calls are TRBV12-5 and TRBJ2-7; D remains unclear. The CDR3 has 15 residues. V lost 0 bases to trimming and J lost 0 bases, with 9 bases between them. CDR1 and CDR2 (germline): LGHNT, FRNRAP. CDR3 sequence: CASGLVAAGSYEQYF. In DNA, the CDR3 is TGTGCTAGTGGTTTGGTGGCCGCCGGCTCCTACGAGCAGTACTTC.

The DNA for the CDR3 is TGTGCCAGCAGCCCCGGACAGGGGTCCCCCTCACCCCTCCACTTT. Amino acids: CASSPGQGSPSPLHF. The J gene is TRBJ1-6, the V gene TRBV9, with TRBD1 matching over 9 bases. V was clipped by 4 bases and J by 10 bases; unmatched bases: 9. This CDR3 is 15 amino acids long. CDR1 is SGDLS and CDR2 is YYNGEE in the germline V gene. The complete variable domain, with remaining parts taken from reference TRBV9 and TRBJ1-6, reads DSGVTQTPKHLITATGQRVTLRCSPRSGDLSVYWYQQSLDQGLQFLIQYYNGEERAKGNILERFSAQQFPDLHSELNLSSLELGDSALYFCASSPGQGSPSPLHFGNGTRLTVT.

This chain uses TRBV3-1 (or the pseudogene TRBV3-2) with TRBJ1-5, with D unclear. The CDR3 is 15 amino acids. Deletions cut 5 bases from V and 2 bases from J, with 13 bases between. The germline CDR1 and CDR2 sequences are LGHDT and YNNKEL (reference sequence). The CDR3 here is CASSDSGYRNQPQHF. The CDR3, as DNA: TGTGCCAGCAGCGATTCAGGATATCGCAATCAGCCCCAGCATTTT.

This chain uses TRBV6-6 with TRBJ1-4, with 8 bases lining up with TRBD1. With 4 bases clipped from V and 4 bases from J, the junction kept 5 bases outside the gene matches. CDR1 and CDR2 (germline): MNHNY, SVGAGI (reference sequence). The CDR3 covers 15 residues. The CDR3 sequence: CASSSGTGFNEKLFF. The CDR3 region has the DNA TGTGCCAGCAGTTCTGGGACAGGCTTTAATGAAAAACTGTTTTTT.